This T cell receptor (beta chain) was observed in a study of blood T cells in healthy people across ages. This clonotype was observed a handful of times. Sample-barcoded 5' priming and a J-beta primer mix drove a second PCR of roughly 7 to 11 cycles. TCRdb analysed the 5' RACE reads with MiXCR anew, one entry per CDR3 protein. The table lists about 1.5 million distinct CDR3 sequences, 40% to 45% of them singletons. J was trimmed by 8 bases and V by 6 bases; bases with no gene match: 6. Germline CDR1 is SNHLY and CDR2 is FYNNEI. The CDR3 is 14 residues long. Material: blood. This sequence was found in a young woman in good health. The gene calls are TRBV2 and TRBJ2-1; 11 bases align to TRBD2. The DNA for the CDR3 is TGTGCCAGCAGAACTAGCGGGGGACGGGATGAGCAGTTCTTC. This codes for CASRTSGGRDEQFF.